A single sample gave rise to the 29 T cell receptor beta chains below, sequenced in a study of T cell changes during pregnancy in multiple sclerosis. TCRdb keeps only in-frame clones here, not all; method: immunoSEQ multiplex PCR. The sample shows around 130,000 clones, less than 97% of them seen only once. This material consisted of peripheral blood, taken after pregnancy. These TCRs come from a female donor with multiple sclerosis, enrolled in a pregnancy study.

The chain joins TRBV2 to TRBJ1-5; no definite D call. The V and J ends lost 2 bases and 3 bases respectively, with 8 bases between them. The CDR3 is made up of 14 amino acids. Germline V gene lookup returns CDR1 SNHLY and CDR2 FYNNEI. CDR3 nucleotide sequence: TGTGCCAGCAGTGAACCTCAGTACAATCAGCCCCAGCATTTT. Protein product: CASSEPQYNQPQHF.

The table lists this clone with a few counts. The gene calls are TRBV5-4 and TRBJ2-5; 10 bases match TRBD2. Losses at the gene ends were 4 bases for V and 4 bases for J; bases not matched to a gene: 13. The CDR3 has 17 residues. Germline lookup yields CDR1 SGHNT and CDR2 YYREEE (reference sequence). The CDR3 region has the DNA TGTGCCAGCAGCCCCCTAAGGAGCGGGAGGGCCCTAGAGACCCAGTACTTC. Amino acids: CASSPLRSGRALETQYF.

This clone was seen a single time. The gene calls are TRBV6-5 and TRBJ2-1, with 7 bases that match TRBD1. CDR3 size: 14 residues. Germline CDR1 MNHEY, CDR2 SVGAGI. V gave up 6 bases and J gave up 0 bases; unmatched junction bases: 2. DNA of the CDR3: TGTGCCAGCAGACAGGGGACCTCCTACAATGAGCAGTTCTTC. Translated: CASRQGTSYNEQFF.

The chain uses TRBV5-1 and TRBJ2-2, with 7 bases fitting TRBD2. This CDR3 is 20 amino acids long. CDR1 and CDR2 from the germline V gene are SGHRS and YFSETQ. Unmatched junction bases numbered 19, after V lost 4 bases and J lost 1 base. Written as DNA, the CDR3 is TGCGCCAGCAGCCCCTTCATTCGAGGGGAGGGGTGGGAGAACACCGGGGAGCTGTTTTTT. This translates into CASSPFIRGEGWENTGELFF.

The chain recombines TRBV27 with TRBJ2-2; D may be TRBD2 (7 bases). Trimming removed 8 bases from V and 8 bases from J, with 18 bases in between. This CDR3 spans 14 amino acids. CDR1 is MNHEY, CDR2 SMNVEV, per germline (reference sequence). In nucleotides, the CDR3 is TGTGCCAGCGGGGCGTCGGGGGGCCTAGGGGAGCTGTTTTTT. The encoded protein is CASGASGGLGELFF.

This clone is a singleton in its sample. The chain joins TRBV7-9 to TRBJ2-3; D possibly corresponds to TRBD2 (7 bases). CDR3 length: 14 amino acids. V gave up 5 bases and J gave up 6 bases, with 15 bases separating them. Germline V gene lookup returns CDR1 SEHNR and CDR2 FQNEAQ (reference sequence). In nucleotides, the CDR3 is TGTGCCAGCAGCCTAAGGGGGGGGACGGATACGCAGTATTTT. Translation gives CASSLRGGTDTQYF.

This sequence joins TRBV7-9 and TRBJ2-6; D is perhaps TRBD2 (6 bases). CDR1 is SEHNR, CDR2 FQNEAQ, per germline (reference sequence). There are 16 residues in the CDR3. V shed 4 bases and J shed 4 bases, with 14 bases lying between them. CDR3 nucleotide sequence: TGTGCCAGCAGCTCAAAAGGAGGGTCCGGGGCCAACGTCCTGACTTTC. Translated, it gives CASSSKGGSGANVLTF.

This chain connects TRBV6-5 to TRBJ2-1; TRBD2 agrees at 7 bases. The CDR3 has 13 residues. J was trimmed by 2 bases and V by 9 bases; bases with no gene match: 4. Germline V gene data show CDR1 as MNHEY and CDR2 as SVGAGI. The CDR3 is CARTSAPYNEQFF. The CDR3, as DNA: TGTGCCAGAACTAGCGCTCCCTACAATGAGCAGTTCTTC.

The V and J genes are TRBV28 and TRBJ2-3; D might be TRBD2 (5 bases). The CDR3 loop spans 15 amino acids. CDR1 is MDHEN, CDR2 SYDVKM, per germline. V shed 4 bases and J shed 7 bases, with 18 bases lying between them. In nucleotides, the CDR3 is TGTGCCAGCAGTTCCTCCGTAGGGCCCGGGAATACGCAGTATTTT. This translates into CASSSSVGPGNTQYF.

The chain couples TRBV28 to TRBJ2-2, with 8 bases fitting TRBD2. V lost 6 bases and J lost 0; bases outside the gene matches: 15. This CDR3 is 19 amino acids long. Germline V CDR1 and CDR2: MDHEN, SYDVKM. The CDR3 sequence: CASSGRVLAHAANTGELFF. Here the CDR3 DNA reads TGTGCCAGCAGCGGGAGGGTACTAGCGCACGCAGCGAACACCGGGGAGCTGTTTTTT.

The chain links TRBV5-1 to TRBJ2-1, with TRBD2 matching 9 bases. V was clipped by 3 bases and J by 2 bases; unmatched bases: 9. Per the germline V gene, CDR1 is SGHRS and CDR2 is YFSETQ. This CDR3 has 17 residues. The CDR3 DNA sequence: TGCGCCAGCAGCTCGACTAGCGGACACTTTACCTACAATGAGCAGTTCTTC. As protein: CASSSTSGHFTYNEQFF.

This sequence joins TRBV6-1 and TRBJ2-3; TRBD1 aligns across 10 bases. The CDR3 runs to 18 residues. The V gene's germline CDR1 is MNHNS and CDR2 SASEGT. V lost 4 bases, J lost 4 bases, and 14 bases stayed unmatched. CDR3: CASSGVGGTGEEADTQYF. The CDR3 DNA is TGTGCCAGCAGTGGCGTCGGGGGGACAGGGGAAGAGGCAGATACGCAGTATTTT.

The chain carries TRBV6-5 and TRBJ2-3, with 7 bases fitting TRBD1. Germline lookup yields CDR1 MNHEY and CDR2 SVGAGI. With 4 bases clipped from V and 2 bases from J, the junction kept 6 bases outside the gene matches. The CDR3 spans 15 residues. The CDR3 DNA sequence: TGTGCCAGCAGTTCTACAGGGGCTAACACAGATACGCAGTATTTT. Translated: CASSSTGANTDTQYF.

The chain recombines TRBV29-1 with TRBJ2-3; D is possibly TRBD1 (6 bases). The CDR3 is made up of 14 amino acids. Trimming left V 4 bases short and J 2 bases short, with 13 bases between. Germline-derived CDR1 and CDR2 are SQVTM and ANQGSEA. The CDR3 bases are TGCAGCGTTGCACACAGGGCCCCCACAGATACGCAGTATTTT. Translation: CSVAHRAPTDTQYF.

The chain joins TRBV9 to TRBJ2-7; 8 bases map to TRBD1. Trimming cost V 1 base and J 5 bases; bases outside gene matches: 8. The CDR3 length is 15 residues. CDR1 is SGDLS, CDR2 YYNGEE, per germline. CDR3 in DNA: TGTGCCAGCAGCGTATACCCGGACAGGGTTAACGAGCAGTACTTC. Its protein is CASSVYPDRVNEQYF.

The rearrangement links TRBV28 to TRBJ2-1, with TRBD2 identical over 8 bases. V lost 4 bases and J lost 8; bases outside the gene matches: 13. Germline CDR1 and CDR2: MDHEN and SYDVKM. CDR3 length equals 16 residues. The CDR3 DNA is TGTGCCAGCAGTTCCTTAGCGGGAACTCGTTCGGATGAGCAGTTCTTC. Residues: CASSSLAGTRSDEQFF.

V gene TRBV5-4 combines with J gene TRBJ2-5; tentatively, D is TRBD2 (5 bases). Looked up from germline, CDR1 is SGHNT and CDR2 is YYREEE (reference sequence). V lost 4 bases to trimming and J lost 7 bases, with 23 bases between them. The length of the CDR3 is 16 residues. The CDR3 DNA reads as TGTGCCAGCAGCCTGAGGGTCCCCCGAGGGAATCCGACCCAGTACTTC. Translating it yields CASSLRVPRGNPTQYF.

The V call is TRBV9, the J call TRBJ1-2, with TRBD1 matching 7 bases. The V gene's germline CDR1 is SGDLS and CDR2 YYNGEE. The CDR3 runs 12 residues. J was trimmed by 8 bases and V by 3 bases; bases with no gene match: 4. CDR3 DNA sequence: TGTGCCAGCAGCGGACAGGGTGGCGGCTACACCTTC. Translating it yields CASSGQGGGYTF.

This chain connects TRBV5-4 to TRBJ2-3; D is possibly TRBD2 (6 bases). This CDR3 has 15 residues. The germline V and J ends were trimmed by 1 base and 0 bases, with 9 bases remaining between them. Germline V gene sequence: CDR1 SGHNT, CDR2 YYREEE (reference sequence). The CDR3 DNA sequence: TGTGCCAGCAGCTTGCGACGGGAGAGCACAGATACGCAGTATTTT. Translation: CASSLRRESTDTQYF. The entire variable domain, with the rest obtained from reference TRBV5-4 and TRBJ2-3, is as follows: ETGVTQSPTHLIKTRGQQVTLRCSSQSGHNTVSWYQQALGQGPQFIFQYYREEENGRGNFPPRFSGLQFPNYSSELNVNALELDDSALYLCASSLRRESTDTQYFGPGTRLTVL.

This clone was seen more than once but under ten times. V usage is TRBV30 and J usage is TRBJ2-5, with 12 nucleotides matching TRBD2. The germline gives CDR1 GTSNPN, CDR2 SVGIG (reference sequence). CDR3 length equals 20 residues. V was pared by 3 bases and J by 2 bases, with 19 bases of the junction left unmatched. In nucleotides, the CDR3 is TGTGCCTGGAGCCTGGAGTGGTCTAGCGGGAGGGCCTATTCACAAGAGACCCAGTACTTC. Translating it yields CAWSLEWSSGRAYSQETQYF.

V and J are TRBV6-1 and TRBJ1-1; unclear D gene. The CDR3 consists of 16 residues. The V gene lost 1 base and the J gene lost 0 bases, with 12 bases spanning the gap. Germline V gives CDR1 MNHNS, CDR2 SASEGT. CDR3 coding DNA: TGTGCCAGCAGTGAAGAACTATGGTCCATGAACACTGAAGCTTTCTTT. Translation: CASSEELWSMNTEAFF.

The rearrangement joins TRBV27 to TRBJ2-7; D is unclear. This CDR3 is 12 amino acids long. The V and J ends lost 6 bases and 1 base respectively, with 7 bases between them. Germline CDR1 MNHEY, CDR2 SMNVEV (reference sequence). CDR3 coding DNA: TGTGCCAGCAGCGACATTTCCTACGAGCAGTACTTC. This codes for CASSDISYEQYF.

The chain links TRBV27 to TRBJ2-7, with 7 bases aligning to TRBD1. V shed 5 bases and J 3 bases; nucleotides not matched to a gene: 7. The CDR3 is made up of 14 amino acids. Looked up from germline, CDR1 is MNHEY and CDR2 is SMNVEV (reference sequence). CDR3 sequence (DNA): TGTGCCAGCAGTCCCCCGGGACAGATCTACGAGCAGTACTTC. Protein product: CASSPPGQIYEQYF.

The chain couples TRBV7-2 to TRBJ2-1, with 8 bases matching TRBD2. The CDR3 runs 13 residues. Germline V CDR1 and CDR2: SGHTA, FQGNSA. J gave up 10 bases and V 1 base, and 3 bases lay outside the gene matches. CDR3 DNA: TGTGCCAGCAGCTTAGGTCGCGGGAGGGAGCAGTTCTTC. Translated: CASSLGRGREQFF. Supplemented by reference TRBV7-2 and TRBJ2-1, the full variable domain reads GAGVSQSPSNKVTEKGKDVELRCDPISGHTALYWYRQSLGQGLEFLIYFQGNSAPDKSGLPSDRFSAERTGGSVSTLTIQRTQQEDSAVYLCASSLGRGREQFFGPGTRLTVL.

CDR3 loop: CASSFPGLPSYEQYF. CDR3 sequence (DNA): TGTGCCAGCAGCTTCCCAGGGCTACCCTCCTACGAGCAGTACTTC. The V gene is TRBV11-1, the J gene TRBJ2-7; TRBD1 might be the D (5 bases). Looked up from germline, CDR1 is SGHAT and CDR2 is FQDESV (reference sequence). V was cut by 3 bases and J by 0 bases, with 12 bases left in between. The CDR3 contains 15 residues.

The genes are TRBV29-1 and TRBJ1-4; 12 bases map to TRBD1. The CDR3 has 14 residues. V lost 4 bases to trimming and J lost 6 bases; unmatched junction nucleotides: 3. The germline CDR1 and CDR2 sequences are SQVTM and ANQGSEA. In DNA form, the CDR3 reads TGCAGCGTTGGGGACAGGGGGCCGGATGAAAAACTGTTTTTT. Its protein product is CSVGDRGPDEKLFF.

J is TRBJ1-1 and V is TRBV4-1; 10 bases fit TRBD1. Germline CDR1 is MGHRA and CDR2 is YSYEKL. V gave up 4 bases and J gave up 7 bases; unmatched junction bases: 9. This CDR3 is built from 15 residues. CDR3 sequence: CASSLSDRGGIEAFF. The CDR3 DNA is TGCGCCAGCAGCCTTTCGGACAGGGGGGGGATTGAAGCTTTCTTT.

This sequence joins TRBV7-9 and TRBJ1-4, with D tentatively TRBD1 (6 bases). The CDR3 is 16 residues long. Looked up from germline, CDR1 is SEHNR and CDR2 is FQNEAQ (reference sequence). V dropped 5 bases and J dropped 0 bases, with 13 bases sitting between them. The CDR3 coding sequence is TGTGCCAGCAGCCCTCGAGGGGGTGCAACTAATGAAAAACTGTTTTTT. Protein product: CASSPRGGATNEKLFF.

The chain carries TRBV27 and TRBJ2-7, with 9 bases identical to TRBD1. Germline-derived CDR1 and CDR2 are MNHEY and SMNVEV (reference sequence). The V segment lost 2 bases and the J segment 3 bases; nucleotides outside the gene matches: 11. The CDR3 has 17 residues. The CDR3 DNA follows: TGTGCCAGCAGTTTAGCGGGACAGGGTGTAGCCAACTACGAGCAGTACTTC. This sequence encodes CASSLAGQGVANYEQYF.